Following are 26 T cell receptor beta chains from one sample sequenced in a study of blood T cell repertoires in COVID-19. Sequencing used immunoSEQ multiplex PCR; TCRdb keeps in-frame clones, though not all of them. The sample consists of approximately 300,000 clones, more than 90% of them appearing once. Sequenced input: PBMCs or T cells enriched from blood (not recorded which). Receptor source: a woman aged 25 to 39 who had recovered from COVID-19.

V is TRBV30 and J is TRBJ2-1, with D tentatively TRBD2 (6 bases). The CDR3 runs to 14 residues. Between the trimmed V and J ends, which lost 0 bases and 7 bases, there was a span of 13 bases. Germline CDR1 and CDR2: GTSNPN and SVGIG (reference sequence). The CDR3 reads CAWSVGRGLNEQFF. For the CDR3, the DNA is TGTGCCTGGAGTGTCGGGCGGGGACTGAATGAGCAGTTCTTC.

This clone was detected only once. The rearrangement joins TRBV7-9 to TRBJ1-2; D is possibly TRBD1 (6 bases). The CDR3 extends over 15 amino acids. Between the trimmed V and J ends, which lost 5 bases and 0 bases, there was a span of 13 bases. CDR1 and CDR2 from the germline V gene are SEHNR and FQNEAQ (reference sequence). CDR3 in amino acids: CASSGGRSTNYGYTF. CDR3 sequence (DNA): TGTGCCAGCAGCGGGGGCAGGAGCACTAACTATGGCTACACCTTC.

V and J are TRBV9 and TRBJ2-7; maybe TRBD1 (5 bases). The CDR3 contains 15 residues. Trimming pared 0 bases from V and 1 base from J, leaving 11 bases between. Germline V gene sequence: CDR1 SGDLS, CDR2 YYNGEE. In DNA, the CDR3 is TGTGCCAGCAGCGTAGGCATAAGGGGATCCTACGAGCAGTACTTC. Its translation is CASSVGIRGSYEQYF.

The gene calls are TRBV12-5 and TRBJ2-3; 10 bases map to TRBD2. Germline lookup yields CDR1 LGHNT and CDR2 FRNRAP. This CDR3 region has 16 residues. The J segment lost 1 base and the V segment lost 4 bases, leaving 5 bases of the junction unmatched. The CDR3: CASGWAGTSGTDTQYF. For the CDR3, the DNA is TGTGCTAGTGGTTGGGCAGGGACTAGCGGCACAGATACGCAGTATTTT.

This sequence joins TRBV18 and TRBJ1-3; D unclear. There are 15 residues in the CDR3. The V end was cut by 4 bases, the J end by 0 bases, with 10 bases between. The germline V gene has CDR1 KGHSH and CDR2 LQKENI. The CDR3 spells CASSQDMDSGNTIYF. CDR3 nucleotides: TGTGCCAGCTCACAAGACATGGACTCTGGAAACACCATATATTTT.

The genes are TRBV6-5 and TRBJ2-3; tentative D call: TRBD2 (5 bases). The germline V gene has CDR1 MNHEY and CDR2 SVGAGI. This CDR3 has 15 residues. Trimming stripped 6 bases from V and 0 bases from J, with 13 bases between. The CDR3 loop is CASRSSWTSTDTQYF. CDR3 nucleotides: TGTGCCAGCAGGTCTTCCTGGACTAGCACAGATACGCAGTATTTT.

This sequence joins TRBV30 and TRBJ1-1; TRBD1 might be the D (5 bases). The CDR3 runs 16 residues. Germline loops: CDR1 GTSNPN, CDR2 SVGIG (reference sequence). V was shortened by 3 bases and J by 0 bases, with 17 bases between the two germline ends. CDR3 nucleotides: TGTGCCTGGAGCGACAGAGAAACGAACATGAACACTGAAGCTTTCTTT. It specifies CAWSDRETNMNTEAFF.

The chain links TRBV18 to TRBJ1-5, with 7 bases matching TRBD1. Per the germline V gene, CDR1 is KGHSH and CDR2 is LQKENI. There are 15 residues in the CDR3. V shed 2 bases and J 5 bases; nucleotides not matched to a gene: 6. CDR3 DNA: TGTGCCAGCTCACCATCCCAGGGGGGTTATCAGCCCCAGCATTTT. The encoded protein is CASSPSQGGYQPQHF.

V and J are TRBV27 and TRBJ1-1; TRBD1 matches at 7 bases. V shed 6 bases, J shed 1 base, and the junction held 8 bases outside the gene matches. Germline V gene data show CDR1 as MNHEY and CDR2 as SMNVEV (reference sequence). This CDR3 region has 15 residues. The CDR3 DNA reads TGTGCCAGCAGATCCAGGGGGATGTCGAACACTGAAGCTTTCTTT. Encoded protein: CASRSRGMSNTEAFF.

The CDR3 loop is CASSYGVSYEQYF. The CDR3 nucleotides read TGTGCCAGCAGTTACGGGGTGAGCTACGAGCAGTACTTC. The chain has TRBV27 and TRBJ2-7, with D possibly TRBD2 on 5 matching bases. The V and J ends lost 4 bases and 3 bases respectively, with 10 bases between them. The CDR3 sequence is 13 residues long. CDR1 and CDR2 (germline): MNHEY, SMNVEV (reference sequence).

This clone occurred once. The J gene is TRBJ2-1, the V gene TRBV7-3, with 8 bases identical to TRBD2. The CDR3 has 14 residues. CDR1 is SGHTA, CDR2 FQGTGA, per germline. V gave up 5 bases and J gave up 7 bases; unmatched junction bases: 7. CDR3 region: CASSKTASGNEQFF. The CDR3 DNA follows: TGTGCCAGCAGCAAAACGGCTAGCGGGAATGAGCAGTTCTTC.

Points on this clone: This sample includes further DNA sequences coding for the same CDR3. V gene TRBV12-3 or TRBV12-4 combines with J gene TRBJ2-3, with D unresolved. Trimming shortened V by 3 bases and J by 4 bases, and 2 bases separated the two germline ends. The CDR3 is 11 residues long. The CDR3 loop is CASSFADTQYF. The CDR3 DNA sequence: TGTGCCAGCAGTTTCGCAGATACGCAGTATTTT.

V gene TRBV6-5 combines with J gene TRBJ1-5; D is ambiguous. The CDR3 length is 15 residues. Looked up from germline, CDR1 is MNHEY and CDR2 is SVGAGI. V gave up 4 bases and J gave up 3 bases, with 13 bases separating them. CDR3 in amino acids: CASSWLRALNQPQHF. In DNA form, the CDR3 reads TGTGCCAGCAGTTGGTTACGCGCCCTCAATCAGCCCCAGCATTTT.

As DNA, the CDR3 is TGTGCCAGCAGCCCAGCCCTACTAGCGGGAGGTGAGCAGTTCTTC. It yields the protein CASSPALLAGGEQFF. V and J are TRBV14 and TRBJ2-1; 12 bases line up with TRBD2. Germline CDR1 and CDR2: SGHDN and FVKESK. The CDR3 loop spans 15 amino acids. Trimming cost V 4 bases and J 9 bases; bases outside gene matches: 7.

The chain uses TRBV27 and TRBJ2-2; D is perhaps TRBD2 (5 bases). CDR3 size: 14 residues. Trimming removed 6 bases at V and 6 bases at J, with 14 bases between. Germline CDR1 reads MNHEY; CDR2 reads SMNVEV (reference sequence). The CDR3 sequence is CASSVAVGAGELFF. The CDR3 coding sequence is TGTGCCAGCAGCGTAGCCGTCGGGGCCGGGGAGCTGTTTTTT.

This chain uses TRBV4-3 with TRBJ2-2, with a weak D call TRBD2 (6 bases). V dropped 1 base and J dropped 5 bases, with 8 bases sitting between them. The CDR3 totals 14 residues. Germline assignment: CDR1 LGHNA and CDR2 YSLEER. The CDR3 nucleotides read TGCGCCAGCAGCCAAGGCGGGATGACCGGGGAGCTGTTTTTT. This sequence encodes CASSQGGMTGELFF.

The CDR3 nucleotides are TGTGCCAGCAGCAAATCCCGACTCCGGTGGGATTCGGGAGGAAACACCATATATTTT. It translates to CASSKSRLRWDSGGNTIYF. V gene TRBV21-1 combines with J gene TRBJ1-3. TRBV21-1 is noted as a pseudogene. The CDR3 is 19 amino acids.

The chain carries TRBV5-1 and TRBJ1-2; possibly TRBD1 for D (6 bases). The germline V and J ends were trimmed by 4 bases and 4 bases, with 14 bases remaining between them. The CDR3 runs to 14 residues. The germline CDR1 and CDR2 sequences are SGHRS and YFSETQ. The CDR3 DNA is TGCGCCAGCAGCCTAGGACAGACCTCCTATGGCTACACCTTC. Protein: CASSLGQTSYGYTF.

This CDR3 is CAIRATGDTEAFF. Here the CDR3 DNA reads TGTGCCATCAGGGCGACAGGGGACACTGAAGCTTTCTTT. The rearrangement uses TRBV10-3 and TRBJ1-1; TRBD1 matches at 8 bases. Looked up from germline, CDR1 is ENHRY and CDR2 is SYGVKD. J lost 3 bases, V lost 6 bases, and 3 bases had no gene match. The CDR3 is 13 amino acids.

The chain is built from TRBV7-9 and TRBJ2-3; 8 bases are shared with TRBD1. J lost 4 bases, V lost 4 bases, and 1 base had no gene match. The CDR3 is 13 amino acids. Per the germline V gene, CDR1 is SEHNR and CDR2 is FQNEAQ (reference sequence). The CDR3: CASSSRGPDTQYF. The CDR3 nucleotides are TGTGCCAGCAGCTCCAGGGGGCCAGATACGCAGTATTTT.

The rearrangement uses TRBV18 and TRBJ1-2, with D possibly matching TRBD1 (6 bases). Trimming removed 1 base from V and 7 bases from J, with 10 bases in between. This CDR3 region has 13 residues. CDR1 KGHSH and CDR2 LQKENI come from the germline V gene. DNA of the CDR3: TGTGCCAGCTCACCACGGGCAGGGGCTGGCTACACCTTC. It codes for CASSPRAGAGYTF. Together with reference TRBV18 and TRBJ1-2, the CDR3 gives the full variable domain: NAGVMQNPRHLVRRRGQEARLRCSPMKGHSHVYWYRQLPEEGLKFMVYLQKENIIDESGMPKERFSAEFPKEGPSILRIQQVVRGDSAAYFCASSPRAGAGYTFGSGTRLTVV.

V is TRBV9 and J is TRBJ2-2; 9 nucleotides line up with TRBD2. Germline CDR1 SGDLS, CDR2 YYNGEE. The trim removed 0 bases at V and 8 bases at J, leaving 8 bases unmatched. The CDR3 loop spans 16 amino acids. This chain's CDR3 is CASSVVASGVPGELFF. The CDR3 region has the DNA TGTGCCAGCAGCGTAGTTGCTAGCGGGGTTCCTGGGGAGCTGTTTTTT.

The chain recombines TRBV9 with TRBJ2-5; TRBD2 matches 8 bases. The length of the CDR3 is 13 residues. V lost 3 bases, J lost 3 bases, and 1 base stayed unmatched. Germline V lookup: CDR1 SGDLS, CDR2 YYNGEE. Here the CDR3 reads CASSAAGEETQYF. The CDR3, as DNA: TGTGCCAGCAGCGCAGCGGGAGAAGAGACCCAGTACTTC.

V is TRBV7-2 and J is TRBJ2-3; D gene unclear. Per the germline V gene, CDR1 is SGHTA and CDR2 is FQGNSA. This CDR3 is 12 amino acids long. V was trimmed by 5 bases and J by 5 bases, leaving 8 bases between them. CDR3 region: CASSPFRDTQYF. The DNA for the CDR3 is TGTGCCAGCAGCCCTTTCCGAGATACGCAGTATTTT.

This chain joins TRBV9 and TRBJ2-2; 7 nucleotides match TRBD1. In germline, CDR1 is SGDLS, CDR2 YYNGEE. V shed 2 bases and J 4 bases; nucleotides not matched to a gene: 8. This CDR3 is built from 16 residues. CDR3 loop: CASSVDRAEITGELFF. CDR3 nucleotide sequence: TGTGCCAGCAGCGTCGACAGGGCCGAAATCACCGGGGAGCTGTTTTTT. Full variable domain (remainder filled in from reference TRBV9 and TRBJ2-2): DSGVTQTPKHLITATGQRVTLRCSPRSGDLSVYWYQQSLDQGLQFLIQYYNGEERAKGNILERFSAQQFPDLHSELNLSSLELGDSALYFCASSVDRAEITGELFFGEGSRLTVL.

This clone came up once. The chain combines TRBV18 with TRBJ2-1, with D maybe TRBD1 (5 bases). The CDR3 totals 15 residues. V shed 3 bases and J shed 1 base, with 10 bases lying between them. The germline CDR1 and CDR2 sequences are KGHSH and LQKENI. CDR3 amino acids: CASSPIQASYNEQFF. CDR3 sequence (DNA): TGTGCCAGCTCACCTATACAGGCGTCCTACAATGAGCAGTTCTTC.